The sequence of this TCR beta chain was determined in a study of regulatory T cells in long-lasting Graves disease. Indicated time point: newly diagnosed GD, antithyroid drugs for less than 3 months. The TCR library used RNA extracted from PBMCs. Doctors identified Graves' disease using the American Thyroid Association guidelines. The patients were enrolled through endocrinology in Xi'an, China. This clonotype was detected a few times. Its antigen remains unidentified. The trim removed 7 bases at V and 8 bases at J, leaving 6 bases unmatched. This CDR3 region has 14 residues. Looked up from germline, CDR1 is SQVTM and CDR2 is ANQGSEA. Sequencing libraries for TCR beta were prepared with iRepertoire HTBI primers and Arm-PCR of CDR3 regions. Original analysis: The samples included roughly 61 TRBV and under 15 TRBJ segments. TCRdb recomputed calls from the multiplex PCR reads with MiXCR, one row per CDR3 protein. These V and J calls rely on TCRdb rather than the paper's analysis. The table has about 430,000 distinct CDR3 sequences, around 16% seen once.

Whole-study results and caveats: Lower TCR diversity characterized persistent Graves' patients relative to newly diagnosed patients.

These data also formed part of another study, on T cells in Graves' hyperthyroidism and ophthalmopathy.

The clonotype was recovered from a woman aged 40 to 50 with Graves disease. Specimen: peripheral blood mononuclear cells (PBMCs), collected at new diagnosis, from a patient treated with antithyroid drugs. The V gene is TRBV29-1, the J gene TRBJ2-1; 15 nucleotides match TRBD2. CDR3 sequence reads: CSARGLAGGDEQFF. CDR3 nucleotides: TGCAGCGCTAGGGGACTAGCGGGAGGAGATGAGCAGTTCTTC.